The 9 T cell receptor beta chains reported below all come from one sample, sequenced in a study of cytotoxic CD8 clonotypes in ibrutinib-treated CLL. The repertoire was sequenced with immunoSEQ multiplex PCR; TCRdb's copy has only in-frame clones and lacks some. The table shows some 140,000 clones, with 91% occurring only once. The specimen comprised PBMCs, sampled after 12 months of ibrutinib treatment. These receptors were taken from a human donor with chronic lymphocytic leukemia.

CDR3 bases: TGTGCCACCAGCAGAGCCTACATGGGGCACGAGCAGTACTTC. Amino acids: CATSRAYMGHEQYF. The chain links TRBV15 to TRBJ2-7; weak D call: TRBD1 (5 bases). Germline CDR1 reads LNHNV; CDR2 reads YYDKDF (reference sequence). CDR3 length: 14 residues. The V and J ends lost 1 base and 5 bases respectively, with 12 bases between them.

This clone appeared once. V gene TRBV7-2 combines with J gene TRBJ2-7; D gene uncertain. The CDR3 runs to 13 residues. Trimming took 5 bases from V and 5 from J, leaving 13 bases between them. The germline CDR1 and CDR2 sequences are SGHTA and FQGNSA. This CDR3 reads CASSPPERHEQYF. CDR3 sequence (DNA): TGTGCCAGCAGCCCCCCCGAACGGCACGAGCAGTACTTC. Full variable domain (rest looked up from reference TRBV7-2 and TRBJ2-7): GAGVSQSPSNKVTEKGKDVELRCDPISGHTALYWYRQSLGQGLEFLIYFQGNSAPDKSGLPSDRFSAERTGGSVSTLTIQRTQQEDSAVYLCASSPPERHEQYFGPGTRLTVT.

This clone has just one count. CDR3 region: CASSFPPSGQFF. The DNA of the CDR3 is TGTGCCAGCAGTTTCCCCCCCTCGGGGCAGTTCTTC. The chain employs TRBV28 and TRBJ2-1; D gene ambiguous. Germline CDR1 and CDR2: MDHEN and SYDVKM. V was trimmed by 3 bases and J by 12 bases, leaving 12 bases between them. This CDR3 contains 12 residues.

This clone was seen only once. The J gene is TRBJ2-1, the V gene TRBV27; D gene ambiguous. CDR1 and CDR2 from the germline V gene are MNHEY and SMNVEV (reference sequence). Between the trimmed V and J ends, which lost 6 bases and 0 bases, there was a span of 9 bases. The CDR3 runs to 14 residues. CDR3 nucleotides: TGTGCCAGCAGCCGGAGTAGCTCCTACAATGAGCAGTTCTTC. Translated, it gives CASSRSSSYNEQFF.

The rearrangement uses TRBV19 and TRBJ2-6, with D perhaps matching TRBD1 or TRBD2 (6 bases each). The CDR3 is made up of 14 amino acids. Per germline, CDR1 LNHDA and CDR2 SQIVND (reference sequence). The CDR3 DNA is TGTGTTGCGGAGGGGGGATTTGGGGCCAACGTCCTGACTTTC. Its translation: CVAEGGFGANVLTF.

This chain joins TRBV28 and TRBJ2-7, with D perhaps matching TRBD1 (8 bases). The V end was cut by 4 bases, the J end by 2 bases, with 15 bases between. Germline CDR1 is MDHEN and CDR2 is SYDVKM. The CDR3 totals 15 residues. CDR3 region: CASSWTGTNPYEQYF. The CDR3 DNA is TGTGCCAGCAGTTGGACAGGGACTAACCCCTACGAGCAGTACTTC.

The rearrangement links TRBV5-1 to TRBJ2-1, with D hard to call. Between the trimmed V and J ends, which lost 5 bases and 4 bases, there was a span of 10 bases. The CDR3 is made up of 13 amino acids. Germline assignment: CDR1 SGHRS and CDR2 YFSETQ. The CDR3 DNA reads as TGCGCCAGCAGGGGCAGCGAGTACAATGAGCAGTTCTTC. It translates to CASRGSEYNEQFF. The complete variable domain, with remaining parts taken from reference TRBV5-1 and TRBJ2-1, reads KAGVTQTPRYLIKTRGQQVTLSCSPISGHRSVSWYQQTPGQGLQFLFEYFSETQRNKGNFPGRFSGRQFSNSRSEMNVSTLELGDSALYLCASRGSEYNEQFFGPGTRLTVL.

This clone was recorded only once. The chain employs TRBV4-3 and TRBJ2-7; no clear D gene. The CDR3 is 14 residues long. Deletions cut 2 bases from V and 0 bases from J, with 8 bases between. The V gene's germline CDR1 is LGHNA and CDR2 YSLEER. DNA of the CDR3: TGCGCCAGCAGCCAATTCCCCAGCTCCTACGAGCAGTACTTC. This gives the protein CASSQFPSSYEQYF.

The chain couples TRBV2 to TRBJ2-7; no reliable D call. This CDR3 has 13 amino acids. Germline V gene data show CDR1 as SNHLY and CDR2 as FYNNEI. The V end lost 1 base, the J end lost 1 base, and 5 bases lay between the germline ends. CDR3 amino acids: CASSEERSYEQYF. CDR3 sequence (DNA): TGTGCCAGCAGTGAAGAACGATCCTACGAGCAGTACTTC.